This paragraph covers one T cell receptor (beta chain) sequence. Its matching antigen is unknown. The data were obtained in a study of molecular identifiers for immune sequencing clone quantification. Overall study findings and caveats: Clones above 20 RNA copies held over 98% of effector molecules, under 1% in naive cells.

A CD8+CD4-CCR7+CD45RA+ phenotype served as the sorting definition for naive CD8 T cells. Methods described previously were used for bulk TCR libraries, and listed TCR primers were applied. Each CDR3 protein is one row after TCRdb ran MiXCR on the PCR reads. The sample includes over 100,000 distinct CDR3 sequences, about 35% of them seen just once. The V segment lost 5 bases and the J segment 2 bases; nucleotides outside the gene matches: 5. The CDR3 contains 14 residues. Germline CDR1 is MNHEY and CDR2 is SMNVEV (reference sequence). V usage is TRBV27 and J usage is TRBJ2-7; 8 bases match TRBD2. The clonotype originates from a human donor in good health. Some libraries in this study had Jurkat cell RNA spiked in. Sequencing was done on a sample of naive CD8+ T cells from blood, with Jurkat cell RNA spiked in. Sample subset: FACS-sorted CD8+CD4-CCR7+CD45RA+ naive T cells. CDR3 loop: CASSVGAGAYEQYF. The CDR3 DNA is TGTGCCAGCAGTGTAGGAGCGGGAGCCTACGAGCAGTACTTC.